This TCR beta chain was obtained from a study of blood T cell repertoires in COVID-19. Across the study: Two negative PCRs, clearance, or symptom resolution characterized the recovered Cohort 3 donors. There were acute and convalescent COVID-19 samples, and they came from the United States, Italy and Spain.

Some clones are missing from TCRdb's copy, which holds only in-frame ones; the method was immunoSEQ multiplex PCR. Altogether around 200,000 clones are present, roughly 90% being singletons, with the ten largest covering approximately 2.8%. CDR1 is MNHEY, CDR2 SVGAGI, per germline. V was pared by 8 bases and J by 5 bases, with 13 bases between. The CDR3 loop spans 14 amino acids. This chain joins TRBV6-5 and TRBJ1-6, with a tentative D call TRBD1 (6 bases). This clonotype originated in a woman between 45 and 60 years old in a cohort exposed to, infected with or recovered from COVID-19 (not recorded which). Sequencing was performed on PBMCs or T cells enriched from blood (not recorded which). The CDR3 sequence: CASSRGLDNSPLHF. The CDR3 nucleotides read TGTGCCAGCTCCAGGGGATTAGATAATTCACCCCTCCACTTT.